The 32 T cell receptor beta chains reported below all come from one sample, sequenced in a study of CD8+CD57+ T cells in acquired aplastic anemia. CDR3 and TCR beta VDJ profiling relied on genomic DNA as the template. TCRdb itself ran the reads through MiXCR, one entry per CDR3 protein. The table has about 190,000 distinct CDR3 sequences, around 50% seen once; the top ten hold 16%. The sequenced material came from sorted CD4+, CD8+, or CD8+CD57+ T cells (not recorded which) from PBMCs. These receptors all stem from a human donor in good health, serving as a control.

The CDR3 nucleotides read TGTGCCAGCAGCTTTCGGCTACTCTATGGCTACACCTTC. This encodes CASSFRLLYGYTF. The chain recombines TRBV7-9 with TRBJ1-2, with unresolved D. The CDR3 is 13 amino acids. Germline V gene sequence: CDR1 SEHNR, CDR2 FQNEAQ (reference sequence). V dropped 3 bases and J dropped 4 bases, with 9 bases sitting between them.

V gene TRBV7-9 combines with J gene TRBJ2-7; the match to TRBD2 covers 7 bases. Per the germline V gene, CDR1 is SEHNR and CDR2 is FQNEAQ (reference sequence). The ends lost 2 bases at V and 4 bases at J; junction bases unmatched: 5. The CDR3 runs 14 residues. For the CDR3, the DNA is TGTGCCAGCAGCTTAATGGGGGGGTTGTACGAGCAGTACTTC. Protein sequence: CASSLMGGLYEQYF.

This chain connects TRBV20-1 to TRBJ2-1; D gene uncertain. Germline CDR1 is DFQATT and CDR2 is SNEGSKA (reference sequence). The length of the CDR3 is 13 residues. Between the trimmed V and J ends, which lost 6 bases and 10 bases, there was a span of 19 bases. CDR3 bases: TGCAGTGCCCCGTCAGCCCGTTCGAGGGAGCAGTTCTTC. Translating gives CSAPSARSREQFF.

The rearrangement links TRBV7-3 to TRBJ2-1; no clear D. There are 12 residues in the CDR3. CDR1 and CDR2 from the germline V gene are SGHTA and FQGTGA. Trimming cost V 4 bases and J 9 bases, with 10 bases left between them. This CDR3 is CASSSSRSEQFF. The CDR3 region has the DNA TGTGCCAGCAGCTCGTCTAGATCTGAGCAGTTCTTC.

This clonotype was seen once. The rearrangement links TRBV7-2 to TRBJ2-7, with 12 bases that match TRBD1. Germline CDR1 and CDR2: SGHTA and FQGNSA. The CDR3 has 15 residues. J was trimmed by 7 bases and V by 4 bases; bases with no gene match: 8. CDR3 sequence (DNA): TGTGCCAGCAGCTCTTACCGGGACAGGGGGCGTGAGCAGTACTTC. Amino acids: CASSSYRDRGREQYF.

This clonotype was observed many times. The V gene is TRBV9, the J gene TRBJ2-1; TRBD2 agrees at 10 bases. The CDR3 is made up of 15 amino acids. Germline CDR1 is SGDLS and CDR2 is YYNGEE. The junction had 0 bases not matched to a gene; V was cut back by 0 bases and J by 3 bases. The CDR3 spells CASSVGLAGYNEQFF. CDR3 nucleotides: TGTGCCAGCAGCGTAGGACTAGCGGGCTACAATGAGCAGTTCTTC.

Concerning this clonotype: Given the absence of the conserved phenylalanine or tryptophan at the CDR3 end, a read error is likely. This sequence joins TRBV20-1 and TRBJ2-2, with TRBD2 as a possible D gene (6 bases). The germline V gene has CDR1 DFQATT and CDR2 SNEGSKA (reference sequence). The CDR3 runs to 15 residues. V lost 2 bases, J lost 3 bases, and 13 bases lay in between. CDR3 bases: TGCAGTGCTAGATCACGGACTACCCACACCGGGGAGCTGTTTTCT. Translated, it gives CSARSRTTHTGELFS.

As concerns this clonotype: At one boundary the junction diverges from the germline segment, which might be a read error. The chain has TRBV24-1 and TRBJ2-1; a possible D gene is TRBD2 (6 bases). Germline CDR1 is KGHDR and CDR2 is SFDVKD. CDR3 length: 14 residues. CDR3 protein: CATGELGGVAEEFF. CDR3 coding DNA: TGTGCCACCGGTGAGCTCGGGGGTGTCGCTGAGGAGTTCTTC.

The chain combines TRBV2 with TRBJ2-7; D is unresolved. The CDR3 spans 13 residues. Germline V gene data show CDR1 as SNHLY and CDR2 as FYNNEI. V dropped 2 bases and J dropped 6 bases, with 11 bases sitting between them. CDR3 loop: CASSEPPLVEQYF. The CDR3 bases are TGTGCCAGCAGTGAACCCCCCCTCGTCGAGCAGTACTTC.

Of note for this clonotype: A read error may produce the germline difference seen at one junction end. The rearrangement links TRBV7-9 to TRBJ1-2; 7 bases line up with TRBD1. Germline CDR1 and CDR2: SEHNR and FQNEAQ (reference sequence). The CDR3 spans 17 residues. The CDR3 is CASSHKQGRGRNYGYTF. CDR3 DNA: TGCGCCAGCAGCCATAAACAGGGGCGCGGGCGGAACTATGGCTACACCTTC.

The chain is built from TRBV29-1 and TRBJ2-7; a weak D match, TRBD1 (7 bases). From germline, CDR1 is SQVTM and CDR2 ANQGSEA. The V gene lost 4 bases and the J gene lost 3 bases, with 13 bases spanning the gap. The CDR3 runs 13 residues. The CDR3: CSVVVQGGYEQYF. The CDR3 nucleotides read TGCAGCGTTGTCGTCCAGGGGGGCTACGAGCAGTACTTC.

The chain joins TRBV10-3 to TRBJ2-2; D is unresolved. Germline values: CDR1 ENHRY, CDR2 SYGVKD. Trimming shortened V by 3 bases and J by 1 base, and 9 bases separated the two germline ends. This CDR3 spans 15 amino acids. The CDR3 reads CAISDVPGNTGELFF. The CDR3 DNA follows: TGTGCCATCAGTGATGTTCCAGGGAACACCGGGGAGCTGTTTTTT.

Turning to this clonotype: Since a much larger clone is just one base distant, this may be a read error. The chain uses TRBV11-2 and TRBJ1-1; 7 positions agree with TRBD1. J was trimmed by 3 bases and V by 5 bases; bases with no gene match: 9. This CDR3 is built from 15 residues. Germline V gene sequence: CDR1 SGHAT, CDR2 FQNNGV. CDR3 amino acids: CASSHIYRGDTEAFF. The CDR3 nucleotides are TGTGCCAGCAGCCACATTTACAGGGGAGACACTGAAGCTTTCTTT. The full variable domain, completed using reference TRBV11-2 and TRBJ1-1, is EAGVAQSPRYKIIEKRQSVAFWCNPISGHATLYWYQQILGQGPKLLIQFQNNGVVDDSQLPKDRFSAERLKGVDSTLKIQPAKLEDSAVYLCASSHIYRGDTEAFFGQGTRLTVV.

The rearrangement uses TRBV7-8 and TRBJ2-1; TRBD2 matches at 11 bases. V shed 2 bases and J 6 bases; nucleotides not matched to a gene: 6. The CDR3 runs 16 residues. Looked up from germline, CDR1 is SGHVS and CDR2 is FQNEAQ. The CDR3 DNA follows: TGTGCCAGCAGCTTAAAAGGGGGACTAGCGGCCAATGAGCAGTTCTTC. Amino acids: CASSLKGGLAANEQFF.

This clonotype has a count of ten or more. The chain has TRBV25-1 and TRBJ1-1; D gene ambiguous. The CDR3 is 12 residues long. Per the germline V gene, CDR1 is MGHDK and CDR2 is SYGVNS. With 10 bases removed from V and 2 bases from J, the gap between germline ends came to 11 bases. The CDR3 DNA reads as TGTGCCACCACAACAGAAAACACTGAAGCTTTCTTT. Protein: CATTTENTEAFF.

The rearrangement uses TRBV19 and TRBJ1-5, with D possibly matching TRBD1 (5 bases). Trimming pared 6 bases from V and 7 bases from J, leaving 19 bases between. Germline V CDR1 and CDR2: LNHDA, SQIVND (reference sequence). This CDR3 spans 15 amino acids. The CDR3 loop is CASRSGTTTAQPQHF. The CDR3 nucleotides read TGTGCCAGTAGGAGTGGGACCACCACAGCGCAGCCCCAGCATTTT.

The genes are TRBV5-1 and TRBJ2-1, with 8 bases aligning to TRBD1. Germline V CDR1 and CDR2: SGHRS, YFSETQ. CDR3 length: 13 amino acids. The V segment lost 4 bases and the J segment 15 bases; nucleotides outside the gene matches: 12. CDR3 protein: CASSTATGDKVFF. The CDR3 DNA is TGCGCCAGCAGCACCGCGACAGGGGACAAAGTGTTCTTC.

The sample holds many counts of this clonotype. V usage is TRBV20-1 and J usage is TRBJ2-2; 10 nucleotides align to TRBD2. CDR1 DFQATT and CDR2 SNEGSKA come from the germline V gene (reference sequence). The ends lost 4 bases at V and 2 bases at J; junction bases unmatched: 1. The CDR3 covers 14 residues. The CDR3 DNA reads TGCAGTGCTATAGCGGGGGGTAACACCGGGGAGCTGTTTTTT. This gives the protein CSAIAGGNTGELFF.

CDR3 sequence reads: CASSIRDREIYEQYF. The CDR3, as DNA: TGTGCCAGCAGCATCCGGGACAGGGAAATCTACGAGCAGTACTTC. This chain uses TRBV13 with TRBJ2-7, with 9 bases aligning to TRBD1. This CDR3 is 15 amino acids long. The germline gives CDR1 PRHDT, CDR2 FYEKMQ (reference sequence). V shed 5 bases, J shed 3 bases, and the junction held 8 bases outside the gene matches.

Many counts were recorded for this clonotype. This rearrangement joins TRBV24-1 to TRBJ2-1; 7 bases align to TRBD2. The junction had 3 bases not matched to a gene; V was cut back by 4 bases and J by 1 base. CDR3 length: 15 amino acids. From germline, CDR1 is KGHDR and CDR2 SFDVKD. The CDR3 protein is CATSERTRSYNEQFF. CDR3 coding DNA: TGTGCCACCAGTGAGAGGACTAGGTCCTACAATGAGCAGTTCTTC.

Only a few counts were recorded for this clonotype. The chain uses TRBV24-1 and TRBJ2-7, with 7 bases fitting TRBD2. J was trimmed by 6 bases and V by 4 bases; bases with no gene match: 8. The CDR3 contains 14 residues. Germline V gene lookup returns CDR1 KGHDR and CDR2 SFDVKD. The chain's CDR3 is CATSDGEGWGEQYF. Written as DNA, the CDR3 is TGTGCCACCAGTGACGGGGAGGGATGGGGCGAGCAGTACTTC.

This chain connects TRBV5-1 to TRBJ2-3, with a possible D match to TRBD2 (6 bases). V lost 3 bases, J lost 0 bases, and 14 bases lay in between. This CDR3 has 16 amino acids. Germline V gene data show CDR1 as SGHRS and CDR2 as YFSETQ. The CDR3 DNA reads as TGCGCCAGCAGCTCTTACTTACTAGCTAGCACAGATACGCAGTATTTT. Amino acid sequence: CASSSYLLASTDTQYF.

This clonotype was seen only a few times. The chain has TRBV19 and TRBJ1-1; no reliable D call. The CDR3 has 13 residues. V was cut by 4 bases and J by 0 bases, with 6 bases left in between. Germline V gives CDR1 LNHDA, CDR2 SQIVND (reference sequence). The CDR3 spells CASSTTVNTEAFF. The CDR3 DNA sequence: TGTGCCAGTAGTACTACAGTGAACACTGAAGCTTTCTTT.

The chain joins TRBV7-9 to TRBJ2-1; D uncertain. CDR3 size: 14 residues. CDR1 is SEHNR and CDR2 is FQNEAQ in the germline V gene (reference sequence). The V gene lost 5 bases and the J gene lost 2 bases, with 10 bases spanning the gap. CDR3: CASSPLGTYNEQFF. Here the CDR3 DNA reads TGTGCCAGCAGCCCCCTGGGCACCTACAATGAGCAGTTCTTC.

There are a few counts of this clonotype. The V and J genes are TRBV29-1 and TRBJ1-2; possible D gene TRBD1, 6 bases. The ends were cut back, 2 bases at V and 2 bases at J, with 9 bases in the middle. The CDR3 is 13 amino acids. Germline CDR1 and CDR2: SQVTM and ANQGSEA. The CDR3 loop reads CSVEQQGNYGYTF. CDR3 in DNA: TGCAGCGTTGAACAGCAGGGGAACTATGGCTACACCTTC.

This clonotype showed up many times. The J gene is TRBJ2-7, the V gene TRBV11-3; 7 bases fit TRBD1. In germline, CDR1 is SGHNT, CDR2 YENEEA. The length of the CDR3 is 13 residues. V lost 5 bases to trimming and J lost 3 bases; unmatched junction nucleotides: 4. CDR3 region: CASSKDRDYEQYF. Written as DNA, the CDR3 is TGTGCCAGCAGCAAAGACAGGGACTACGAGCAGTACTTC.

The chain carries TRBV5-6 and TRBJ1-1; no definite D call. V was cut by 3 bases and J by 9 bases, with 18 bases left in between. The CDR3 spans 14 residues. Germline values: CDR1 SGHDT, CDR2 YYEEEE. CDR3 amino acids: CASSSNKVGGKAFF. DNA for the CDR3: TGTGCCAGCAGCTCTAATAAAGTGGGAGGAAAAGCTTTCTTT.

This clonotype was observed at least ten times. The J gene is TRBJ1-2, the V gene TRBV6-2 or TRBV6-3; D is ambiguous. The V end was cut by 8 bases, the J end by 6 bases, with 16 bases between. From germline, CDR1 is MNHEY and CDR2 SVGEGT. CDR3 length: 13 amino acids. The CDR3 DNA sequence: TGTGCCAGCGGCCAGGACGGAGTTCATGGCTACACCTTC. It yields the protein CASGQDGVHGYTF.

CDR3 protein: CASSRVLQTLAGLYNEQFF. The CDR3 DNA sequence: TGTGCCAGCAGTCGTGTACTCCAGACGCTAGCGGGACTCTACAATGAGCAGTTCTTC. This chain links TRBV7-9 with TRBJ2-1; 9 nucleotides agree with TRBD2. Germline V gene lookup returns CDR1 SEHNR and CDR2 FQNEAQ (reference sequence). J lost 3 bases, V lost 6 bases, and 18 bases had no gene match. This CDR3 contains 19 residues.

This chain joins TRBV20-1 and TRBJ2-1; 11 bases line up with TRBD2. V gave up 1 base and J gave up 10 bases; unmatched junction bases: 9. The CDR3 runs 15 residues. Germline assignment: CDR1 DFQATT and CDR2 SNEGSKA (reference sequence). The CDR3 bases are TGCAGTGCTAGAGGGGGACTAGCGGCCGGGGAGGAGCAGTTCTTC. Translation gives CSARGGLAAGEEQFF.

As regards this clonotype: This may stem from a read error, because a much larger clone lies one nucleotide away. The rearrangement links TRBV10-3 to TRBJ1-6; D not resolved. The CDR3 extends over 14 amino acids. Looked up from germline, CDR1 is ENHRY and CDR2 is SYGVKD. V lost 5 bases and J 1 base, leaving 6 bases between the germline ends. This CDR3 reads CAISSGSYNSPLHF. As DNA, the CDR3 is TGTGCCATCAGTTCGGGGTCCTATAATTCACCCCTCCACTTT.

The chain recombines TRBV15 with TRBJ2-3, with D possibly matching TRBD2 (6 bases). The germline CDR1 and CDR2 sequences are LNHNV and YYDKDF (reference sequence). The CDR3 has 16 residues. The V and J ends lost 2 bases and 2 bases respectively, with 14 bases between them. CDR3 in amino acids: CATSRLGGTITDTQYF. CDR3 coding DNA: TGTGCCACCAGCAGACTCGGGGGAACCATCACAGATACGCAGTATTTT.